This is a list of T cell receptor beta chains from one sample in a study of OX40 agonist ivuxolimab in advanced cancers. Produced via immunoSEQ multiplex PCR; TCRdb's table is partial and in-frame only. There are some 70,000 clones in the sample; approximately 90% occur only once, and 0.8% to 1.2% lies in the top ten. The specimen was CD4+ or CD8+ T cells sorted from blood, collected in a trial of the OX40 agonist ivuxolimab. All receptors come from an adult with an advanced solid tumor such as melanoma, head and neck, liver or kidney cancer. Each CDR3 is given with its conserved first and last residue. The D gene is left open where the match is weak. Some rows mark clone size as missing; the rest say once, few, many or name a class of expanded clone.

length	D	V	size	J	DNA	CDR3
13	NA	TRBV2	NA	TRBJ2-7	TGTGCCAGCAGGAACAGGGGGGGAAACGAGCAGTACTTC	CASRNRGGNEQYF
13	NA	TRBV19	NA	TRBJ2-3	TGTGCCAGTAGCCTACCCTGGTCGGATACGCAGTATTTT	CASSLPWSDTQYF
16	TRBD2	TRBV30	NA	TRBJ2-7	TGTGCCTGGAGTCCTAGCGGGGGGGCAAAATCCTACGAGCAGTACTTC	CAWSPSGGAKSYEQYF
15	NA	TRBV19	once	TRBJ2-1	TGTGCCAGTAGGGCCCTAGCGTTGGACTACAATGAGCAGTTCTTC	CASRALALDYNEQFF
13	NA	TRBV19	NA	TRBJ1-1	TGTGCCAGTACTCGGGGATTGAACACTGAAGCTTTCTTT	CASTRGLNTEAFF
15	NA	TRBV6-1	NA	TRBJ1-2	TGTGCCAGCAGTGAAGACAGGGCCGGTAACTATGGCTACACCTTC	CASSEDRAGNYGYTF
11	NA	TRBV20-1	NA	TRBJ2-7	TGCAGTGCCAGGGAAATCTACGAGCAGTACTTC	CSAREIYEQYF
14	NA	TRBV11-2	NA	TRBJ2-3	TGTGCCAGCAGCTTAGCTGGGGTTAAGGATACGCAGTATTTT	CASSLAGVKDTQYF
14	NA	TRBV9	NA	TRBJ2-3	TGTGCCAGCAGCCTTGGAGGAGGCACAGATACGCAGTATTTT	CASSLGGGTDTQYF
15	NA	TRBV5-1	NA	TRBJ1-1	TGCGCCAGCAGCTTGGGGGACAACCGTTACACTGAAGCTTTCTTT	CASSLGDNRYTEAFF
11	NA	TRBV2	NA	TRBJ2-7	TGTGCCAGCCGACTGGCCTACGAGCAGTACTTC	CASRLAYEQYF
17	NA	TRBV5-5	once	TRBJ2-2	TGTGCCAGCAGTTACAAACTAGACCTGCGGGAATCCGGGGAGCTGTTTTTT	CASSYKLDLRESGELFF
13	NA	TRBV2	NA	TRBJ1-1	TGTGCCAGCAGTGGACAGCTACCCACTGAAGCTTTCTTT	CASSGQLPTEAFF
14	NA	TRBV7-9	NA	TRBJ2-5	TGTGCCAGCAGCTTATTGGGGCACGGCGAGACCCAGTACTTC	CASSLLGHGETQYF
16	NA	TRBV27	NA	TRBJ2-3	TGTGCCAGCAGCTCCCCCGGGACATATAGCACAGATACGCAGTATTTT	CASSSPGTYSTDTQYF
13	NA	TRBV30	NA	TRBJ2-7	TGTGCCTGGAGCCCGTCAGGCTCCTACGAGCAGTACTTC	CAWSPSGSYEQYF
14	TRBD1	TRBV6-4	NA	TRBJ1-2	TGTGCCAGCAGTATGGACAGGAGCCACTATGGCTACACCTTC	CASSMDRSHYGYTF
14	NA	TRBV25-1	NA	TRBJ2-7	TGTGCCAGCACCGAGAGTGGGGGAAACTACGAGCAGTACTTC	CASTESGGNYEQYF
13	NA	TRBV14	NA	TRBJ2-1	TGTGCCAGCAGCCAAGACTTAAAAAGTGAGCAGTTCTTC	CASSQDLKSEQFF
16	TRBD1	TRBV6-5	NA	TRBJ1-3	TGTGCCAGCAGTTACACCTTTCCAGGGGGAGGAAACACCATATATTTT	CASSYTFPGGGNTIYF
12	NA	TRBV10-1	NA	TRBJ2-7	TGCGCCAGCAGTGAGGGGTCCTACGAGCAGTACTTC	CASSEGSYEQYF
13	NA	TRBV6-1	NA	TRBJ2-3	TGTGCCACGGGCGGGCATAGCACAGATACGCAGTATTTT	CATGGHSTDTQYF
13	NA	TRBV18	NA	TRBJ2-7	TGTGCCAGCTCACCACCATCGAGGGACGAGCAGTACTTC	CASSPPSRDEQYF
14	NA	TRBV7-9	NA	TRBJ1-4	TGTGCCAGCAGCTTAGGAGTAGGAAATGAAAAACTGTTTTTT	CASSLGVGNEKLFF
13	NA	TRBV6-6	NA	TRBJ1-4	TGTGCCAGCAGCCAAAGAGGACCAGCAAAACTGTTTTTT	CASSQRGPAKLFF
15	NA	TRBV7-2	once	TRBJ1-5	TGTGCCAGCAGCTTAGGTCGCGTGGACAATCAGCCCCAGCATTTT	CASSLGRVDNQPQHF
11	NA	TRBV19	once	TRBJ1-5	TGTGCCAGTAGTCAAGGGGCAGGAAGGCATTTT	CASSQGAGRHF
13	NA	TRBV18	NA	TRBJ2-7	TGTGCCAGCTCACCGGTCAACTCCTACGAGCAGTACTTC	CASSPVNSYEQYF
14	NA	TRBV7-8	NA	TRBJ2-1	TGTGCCAGCAGCTTAGTTTACCGCTACAATGAGCAGTTCTTC	CASSLVYRYNEQFF
15	TRBD1	TRBV6-1	NA	TRBJ1-2	TGTGCCAGCAGTGAAATCGGACAGGGACCACGTGGCTACACCTTC	CASSEIGQGPRGYTF
16	TRBD1	TRBV27	NA	TRBJ1-4	TGTGCCAGCAGTCCTCGACCGGGACAGGGGAACGAAAAACTGTTTTTT	CASSPRPGQGNEKLFF
12	NA	TRBV15	NA	TRBJ2-5	TGTGCCACTGGACAGTCTCAAGAGACCCAGTACTTC	CATGQSQETQYF
13	TRBD1	TRBV19	NA	TRBJ2-5	TGTGCCAGCCGGGACAGGGGGCGGGAGACCCAGTACTTC	CASRDRGRETQYF
14	NA	TRBV19	NA	TRBJ1-2	TGTGCCAGTATTCGGTCAGATGGTTACTATGGCTACACCTTC	CASIRSDGYYGYTF
15	TRBD1	TRBV4-1	NA	TRBJ1-2	TGCGCCAGCAGCCAACTGGGGACAGGTTCTATGGGCTACACCTTC	CASSQLGTGSMGYTF
15	TRBD1	TRBV19	NA	TRBJ2-1	TGTGCCAGTAGCTCGGGACAGAAATTATACAATGAGCAGTTCTTC	CASSSGQKLYNEQFF
14	NA	TRBV6-1	NA	TRBJ1-1	TGTGCCAGCAGCGATGATCCCCGGTGGACTGAAGCTTTCTTT	CASSDDPRWTEAFF
16	TRBD1	TRBV5-5	NA	TRBJ1-5	TGTGCCAGCAGCTTGGGGACAGGGAGGGGCAATCAGCCCCAGCATTTT	CASSLGTGRGNQPQHF
13	NA	TRBV5-1	once	TRBJ2-7	TGCGCCAGCAGCCCCCGAGGGGCCTACGAGCAGTACTTC	CASSPRGAYEQYF
15	NA	TRBV5-1	NA	TRBJ2-3	TGCGCCAGCAGCCCGAGGACAGCATACACAGATACGCAGTATTTT	CASSPRTAYTDTQYF
14	NA	TRBV11-2	NA	TRBJ1-4	TGTGCCAGCAGCCTGGGACGGGTGAATGAAAAACTGTTTTTT	CASSLGRVNEKLFF
15	TRBD1	TRBV7-6	NA	TRBJ2-2	TGTGCCATGCAGGACAGGGCCTCGAACACCGGGGAGCTGTTTTTT	CAMQDRASNTGELFF
14	NA	TRBV2	NA	TRBJ1-1	TGTGCCAGCAGTGGATCCAGGGTTACCACTGAAGCTTTCTTT	CASSGSRVTTEAFF
14	TRBD1	TRBV27	NA	TRBJ2-1	TGTGCCAGCAGTCGACAGGGGGCTCACAATGAGCAGTTCTTC	CASSRQGAHNEQFF
13	NA	TRBV4-2	NA	TRBJ1-5	TGTGCCAGCAGCCAAGATAACGATCAGCCCCAGCATTTT	CASSQDNDQPQHF
14	NA	TRBV11-3	NA	TRBJ2-5	TGTGCCAGCAGCATCAGGGGCCCACAAGAGACCCAGTACTTC	CASSIRGPQETQYF
14	NA	TRBV6-1	few	TRBJ2-7	TGTGCCAGCAGTGAACGGGGGGCGTCCTACGAGCAGTACTTC	CASSERGASYEQYF
16	TRBD2	TRBV7-2	NA	TRBJ2-7	TGTGCCAGCAGCTTAGTTAGCGGGGGGGCCCCCTACGAGCAGTACTTC	CASSLVSGGAPYEQYF
16	NA	TRBV15	NA	TRBJ1-2	TGTGCCACCAGCAGAGTGGGAGGGGGGGCCCTTGCCGGCTACACCTTC	CATSRVGGGALAGYTF
13	NA	TRBV7-8	NA	TRBJ2-5	TGTGCCAGCAGAACGGAGGGCCGAGAGACCCAGTACTTC	CASRTEGRETQYF
14	NA	TRBV6-1	NA	TRBJ1-1	TGTGCCAGCAGGGGGCAGCTCATGAACACTGAAGCTTTCTTT	CASRGQLMNTEAFF
16	TRBD1	TRBV10-3	NA	TRBJ1-6	TGTGCCATCAGTGTTGGGACAGGGGGAAGTAATTCACCCCTCCACTTT	CAISVGTGGSNSPLHF
14	NA	TRBV7-2	NA	TRBJ2-1	TGTGCCAGCAGCTTAGGGGGCTCCTACAATGAGCAGTTCTTC	CASSLGGSYNEQFF
16	TRBD1	TRBV11-3	NA	TRBJ2-1	TGTGCCAGCAGCTTAGATTCGACAGGGGGCCGGTATGAGCAGTTCTTC	CASSLDSTGGRYEQFF
11	NA	TRBV20-1	NA	TRBJ2-5	TGCAGTGCTAGATACATGGAGACCCAGTACTTC	CSARYMETQYF